This is a list of T cell receptor beta chains from one sample in a study of T cells in Graves' hyperthyroidism and ophthalmopathy. One entry per CDR3 protein results from TCRdb running MiXCR on the multiplex PCR reads. The sample includes approximately 210,000 distinct CDR3 sequences, 15% to 20% of them seen just once. The specimen was blood. These receptor sequences come from a middle-aged man with Graves' hyperthyroidism. Both conserved end residues are part of each CDR3. A D gene is named only where the DNA matches it firmly. The listing skips clone size in some rows; elsewhere it reads once, few, many or a size class.

CDR3nt | CDR3aa | abundance | len | v_gene | d_gene | j_gene
TGTGCCAGCAGTTTTAGTTTAGGGGGGCGGAGAACCTACGAGCAGTACTTC | CASSFSLGGRRTYEQYF | many | 17 | TRBV28 | . | TRBJ2-7
TGTGCCAGCCATAACTCTGGGGCCAACGTCCTGACTTTC | CASHNSGANVLTF | many | 13 | TRBV28 | . | TRBJ2-6
TGTGCCAGCAGCCCAGACAGGGAGACCGGGGAGCTGTTTTTT | CASSPDRETGELFF | many | 14 | TRBV28 | TRBD1 | TRBJ2-2
TGCAGTGCTAGAGATCGGGGGAGAGAAGCTTTCTTT | CSARDRGREAFF | . | 12 | TRBV20-1 | . | TRBJ1-1
TGTGCCAGCAGTTTCGCGGTCTCCTACAATGAGCAGTTCTTC | CASSFAVSYNEQFF | many | 14 | TRBV12-3/TRBV12-4 | . | TRBJ2-1
TGTGCCAGCAGAGCGACAGAAATCTTTAGCAATGAGCAGTTCTTC | CASRATEIFSNEQFF | few | 15 | TRBV27 | . | TRBJ2-1
TGCAGTGCCCCCCGGGGCAGGGGATATGGCTACACCTTC | CSAPRGRGYGYTF | few | 13 | TRBV20-1 | . | TRBJ1-2
TGCAGTGCAATGACCGGGTTCGAGAATGAGCAGTTCTTC | CSAMTGFENEQFF | many | 13 | TRBV20-1 | . | TRBJ2-1
TGTGCCAGCAGCTTAACCGGGACTAGCGGTTACGAGCAGTACTTC | CASSLTGTSGYEQYF | once | 15 | TRBV7-3 | TRBD2 | TRBJ2-7
TGTGCCAGCAGCTGGGGAATAGCGGGAAGTGGCACAGATACACAGTATTTT | CASSWGIAGSGTDTQYF | few | 17 | TRBV5-6 | TRBD2 | TRBJ2-3
TGTGCCAGCAGCCAAATCGGGGGAAAACTGTTTTTT | CASSQIGGKLFF | many | 12 | TRBV3-1 | . | TRBJ1-4
TGTGCCAGCAGCCGAGCGGGAGGAATTGAGCAGTTCTTC | CASSRAGGIEQFF | . | 13 | TRBV9 | TRBD2 | TRBJ2-1
TGTGCCAGCAGCTCGGCGACAGGGGGGGAGACCCAGTACTTC | CASSSATGGETQYF | many | 14 | TRBV7-2 | TRBD1 | TRBJ2-5
TGTGCCAGCAGCCCCTCCCGGGCGGCTTTAGATACGCAGTATTTT | CASSPSRAALDTQYF | many | 15 | TRBV7-3 | . | TRBJ2-3
TGCGCCAGCAGCTTTTTGGGACAGGGGGGGTACGAGCAGTACTTC | CASSFLGQGGYEQYF | . | 15 | TRBV5-1 | TRBD1 | TRBJ2-7
TGTGCCAGCAGTGCCGACAGGGCTGGGGCCAACGTCCTGACTTTC | CASSADRAGANVLTF | few | 15 | TRBV6-1 | TRBD1 | TRBJ2-6
TGTGCCAGCAGTCCCGTTAGCGGGAGGGGAGATACGCAGTATTTT | CASSPVSGRGDTQYF | many | 15 | TRBV12-3/TRBV12-4 | TRBD2 | TRBJ2-3
TGTGCCAGCAGCGACGGGACAGGGGGTGACAATCAGCCCCAGCATTTT | CASSDGTGGDNQPQHF | . | 16 | TRBV9 | TRBD1 | TRBJ1-5
TGTGCCAGCAGTTACGATCCGTACAATGAGCAGTTCTTC | CASSYDPYNEQFF | many | 13 | TRBV6-2/TRBV6-3 | . | TRBJ2-1
TGTGCCAGCAGCTTTACAGGGGAAACTGAAGCTTTCTTT | CASSFTGETEAFF | many | 13 | TRBV5-5 | TRBD1 | TRBJ1-1
TGTGCCAGCAGCTTAGGGCTAGCGGTTCACTATTCAAGGGATGAGCAGTTCTTC | CASSLGLAVHYSRDEQFF | . | 18 | TRBV7-8 | TRBD2 | TRBJ2-1
TGCAGTGCATCATCCCCGGGGCAAACGACGGGAGCTTTCTTT | CSASSPGQTTGAFF | . | 14 | TRBV20-1 | . | TRBJ1-1
TGTGCCAGCACAGACCTGGCGGCTGTCGGGGAGCTGTTTTTT | CASTDLAAVGELFF | . | 14 | TRBV28 | . | TRBJ2-2
TGTGCCAGCAGCCATCGGACTAGCGGGAGAGCCCAGGGGACCCAGTACTTC | CASSHRTSGRAQGTQYF | many | 17 | TRBV13 | TRBD2 | TRBJ2-5
TGCAGCGTGGATTCAGGGGCCGAGTACCAAGAGACCCAGTACTTC | CSVDSGAEYQETQYF | . | 15 | TRBV29-1 | . | TRBJ2-5
TGTGCCAGCAGCTCGCCCTACGCGACAGGCTCCCATGAGCAGTTCTTC | CASSSPYATGSHEQFF | many | 16 | TRBV11-2 | . | TRBJ2-1
TGTGCCAGCTCCCTGGACAAAATCCCCCACGAGCAGTACTTC | CASSLDKIPHEQYF | many | 14 | TRBV28 | . | TRBJ2-7
TGCAGTGCCCAACCACAGGGGGCACAGACCCAGTACTTC | CSAQPQGAQTQYF | . | 13 | TRBV20-1 | TRBD1 | TRBJ2-5
TGCGCCAGCAGCCAATTCTCCAGGGGGCTTGAAAAACTGTTTTTT | CASSQFSRGLEKLFF | once | 15 | TRBV4-1 | TRBD1 | TRBJ1-4
TGTGCCAGCAGCGCAGCAGGGCGCAATGAGCAGTTCTTC | CASSAAGRNEQFF | . | 13 | TRBV9 | . | TRBJ2-1
TGCAGTGCTAGAGAGGGCCGAAACACCGGGGAGCTGTTTTTT | CSAREGRNTGELFF | few | 14 | TRBV20-1 | . | TRBJ2-2
TGTGCCAGCACCTACGGGGGGAGGCCCAATCAGCCCCAGCATTTT | CASTYGGRPNQPQHF | many | 15 | TRBV12-3/TRBV12-4 | . | TRBJ1-5
TGTGCCAGCAGTTACTCGATGTGGTCTAGCGGGGAGCAGTACTTC | CASSYSMWSSGEQYF | . | 15 | TRBV6-6 | TRBD2 | TRBJ2-7
TGCGCCAGCAGCTTGACTAGCGGAGCCTACAATGAGCAGTTCTTC | CASSLTSGAYNEQFF | many | 15 | TRBV5-1 | TRBD2 | TRBJ2-1
TGTGCCAGCAGCCAAGAGGGGACAGCCGATACCGCGAACACCGGGGAGCTGTTTTTT | CASSQEGTADTANTGELFF | few | 19 | TRBV3-1 | TRBD1 | TRBJ2-2
TGTGCCAGCAATCCCGGGGACAGGGGGTTTCAAGAGACCCAGTACTTC | CASNPGDRGFQETQYF | few | 16 | TRBV27 | TRBD1 | TRBJ2-5
TGTGCCAGCAGTTTTCCGCGGCAGGGAGGCTCCTACGAGCAGTACTTC | CASSFPRQGGSYEQYF | . | 16 | TRBV28 | . | TRBJ2-7
TGCAGTGCTCCCAGCACACCGGGACTAGCGGGATCCGATACGCAGTATTTT | CSAPSTPGLAGSDTQYF | many | 17 | TRBV20-1 | TRBD2 | TRBJ2-3
TGTGCCAGCAGTTCACAGGTTGAAAAACTGTTTTTT | CASSSQVEKLFF | . | 12 | TRBV28 | . | TRBJ1-4
TGTGCCAGCAGTTTGTCCGAACGCAATCAGCCCCAGCATTTT | CASSLSERNQPQHF | many | 14 | TRBV12-3/TRBV12-4 | . | TRBJ1-5
TGCAGCGTTGACTCCAACGTCGGAGGGCGAGAGACCCAGTACTTC | CSVDSNVGGRETQYF | many | 15 | TRBV29-1 | . | TRBJ2-5
TGTGCCTGGAGTAGGGGATTAGAAGGCGGTGGCTACACCTTC | CAWSRGLEGGGYTF | . | 14 | TRBV30 | . | TRBJ1-2
TGCAGTGCTACCACGCCGGGCGGGAGCTCCTACAATGAGCAGTTCTTC | CSATTPGGSSYNEQFF | many | 16 | TRBV20-1 | TRBD2 | TRBJ2-1
TGTGCCAGCAGTCCTATCCGGGACCCGAGGTCAAACACCATATATTTT | CASSPIRDPRSNTIYF | many | 16 | TRBV11-2 | . | TRBJ1-3